The 26 T cell receptor beta chains given below trace back to one sample, sequenced in a study of T cell responses to AZD1222 COVID-19 vaccine. Profiling relied on immunoSEQ multiplex PCR, and the TCRdb table lists in-frame clones only, not all of them. The data contain about 110,000 clones, around 87% of them singletons. Sequenced material: peripheral blood, taken 28 days after the second AZD1222 dose. Every receptor here comes from an adult who received the AZD1222 COVID-19 vaccine.

The rearrangement joins TRBV3-1 (or the pseudogene TRBV3-2) to TRBJ2-7; 10 bases map to TRBD1. Germline CDR1 LGHDT, CDR2 YNNKEL (reference sequence). The CDR3 has 14 residues. J gave up 2 bases and V 4 bases, and 2 bases lay outside the gene matches. CDR3 DNA sequence: TGTGCCAGCAGCCTCGACAGGGGGCCCTACGAGCAGTACTTC. Amino acids: CASSLDRGPYEQYF.

This rearrangement joins TRBV5-1 to TRBJ2-2; D possibly uses TRBD1 or TRBD2 (6 bases each). CDR3 length: 17 residues. In germline, CDR1 is SGHRS, CDR2 YFSETQ. Trimming took 1 base from V and 5 from J, leaving 18 bases between them. Written as DNA, the CDR3 is TGCGCCAGCAGCTTGCTTGAAGGTGGGGGGCATACCGGGGAGCTGTTTTTT. It yields the protein CASSLLEGGGHTGELFF.

This chain connects TRBV27 to TRBJ1-5; no firm D call. Germline CDR1 MNHEY, CDR2 SMNVEV (reference sequence). The CDR3 covers 14 residues. V was pared by 0 bases and J by 5 bases, with 8 bases between. Written as DNA, the CDR3 is TGTGCCAGCAGTTTATCTCGGGGTTATCAGCCCCAGCATTTT. Amino acids: CASSLSRGYQPQHF.

This sequence joins TRBV18 and TRBJ1-5; TRBD1 matches at 7 bases. Germline V CDR1 and CDR2: KGHSH, LQKENI. The CDR3 is 14 residues long. Unmatched junction bases numbered 12, after V lost 5 bases and J lost 11 bases. CDR3 residues: CASSSGGQFSAQHF. Written as DNA, the CDR3 is TGTGCCAGCTCATCAGGGGGACAGTTTTCAGCCCAGCATTTT.

V usage is TRBV5-8 and J usage is TRBJ1-6; D is ambiguous. CDR3 length equals 14 residues. Trimming left V 2 bases short and J 6 bases short, with 9 bases between. Germline V lookup: CDR1 SGHTS, CDR2 YDEGEE. For the CDR3, the DNA is TGTGCCAGCAGCTTCGAAAGCATTAATTCACCCCTCCACTTT. Amino acids: CASSFESINSPLHF.

This chain uses TRBV20-1 with TRBJ2-3, with 11 positions matching TRBD2. The CDR3 is 17 amino acids. Germline trimming cut 3 bases from V and 1 base from J; bases unmatched to any gene: 9. CDR1 and CDR2 from the germline V gene are DFQATT and SNEGSKA (reference sequence). The CDR3: CSASFLAGGTGTDTQYF. DNA of the CDR3: TGCAGTGCTAGTTTTCTAGCGGGGGGAACAGGCACAGATACGCAGTATTTT.

The chain has TRBV5-1 and TRBJ1-1; 7 bases fit TRBD1. The CDR3 is 15 residues long. V was pared by 2 bases and J by 0 bases, with 4 bases of the junction left unmatched. Germline lookup yields CDR1 SGHRS and CDR2 YFSETQ. CDR3 loop: CASSLTGTVNTEAFF. The CDR3, as DNA: TGCGCCAGCAGCTTAACAGGGACAGTGAACACTGAAGCTTTCTTT.

This clone was counted between two and nine times. This rearrangement joins TRBV7-3 to TRBJ2-2; D uncertain. Per the germline V gene, CDR1 is SGHTA and CDR2 is FQGTGA. V was clipped by 5 bases and J by 3 bases, with 10 bases between them. This CDR3 spans 14 amino acids. The CDR3 protein is CASSLLLDTGELFF. CDR3 bases: TGTGCCAGCAGCCTTCTTCTCGACACCGGGGAGCTGTTTTTT.

The chain employs TRBV19 and TRBJ1-2; D may be TRBD1 (5 bases). Trimming shortened V by 0 bases and J by 3 bases, and 14 bases separated the two germline ends. Per germline, CDR1 LNHDA and CDR2 SQIVND (reference sequence). CDR3 length: 16 residues. The CDR3 DNA reads TGTGCCAGTAGTATAGATCCGGACACCTCCTACTATGGCTACACCTTC. This encodes CASSIDPDTSYYGYTF.

The rearrangement links TRBV21-1 to TRBJ1-5. TRBV21-1 counts as a pseudogene. The CDR3 contains 16 residues. CDR3 nucleotides: TGTGCCAGCAACCGCTCACCGTTCCTAGCGGATCAGCCCCAGCATTTT. It codes for CASNRSPFLADQPQHF.

The gene calls are TRBV9 and TRBJ2-7; possibly TRBD2 for D (6 bases). Germline CDR1 and CDR2: SGDLS and YYNGEE. There are 16 residues in the CDR3. The germline V and J ends were trimmed by 0 bases and 7 bases, with 20 bases remaining between them. The CDR3 coding sequence is TGTGCCAGCAGCGTAGCCCCCAGTCTAGCGCCCCTGGAGCAGTACTTC. Translating gives CASSVAPSLAPLEQYF.

The V gene is TRBV28, the J gene TRBJ1-5; TRBD1 matches 8 bases. The germline V gene encodes CDR1 MDHEN and CDR2 SYDVKM. J lost 6 bases, V lost 7 bases, and 8 bases had no gene match. There are 14 residues in the CDR3. The chain's CDR3 is CASTLRTGPQPQHF. The CDR3 bases are TGTGCCAGCACTCTTCGGACAGGGCCTCAGCCCCAGCATTTT.

The chain uses TRBV5-6 and TRBJ1-5, with D possibly being TRBD1 (5 bases). CDR3 size: 14 residues. V was cut by 4 bases and J by 1 base, with 9 bases left in between. Germline assignment: CDR1 SGHDT and CDR2 YYEEEE. The CDR3 DNA reads as TGTGCCAGCAGCCGTCGGGGGAGCAATCAGCCCCAGCATTTT. Translation: CASSRRGSNQPQHF.

The chain is built from TRBV3-1 (or the pseudogene TRBV3-2) and TRBJ2-3, with D hard to call. The V gene lost 3 bases and the J gene lost 4 bases, with 8 bases spanning the gap. The germline V gene has CDR1 LGHDT and CDR2 YNNKEL (reference sequence). The CDR3 runs to 13 residues. This CDR3 is CASSQNQPDTQYF. Written as DNA, the CDR3 is TGTGCCAGCAGCCAGAACCAACCAGATACGCAGTATTTT.

The chain recombines TRBV5-8 with TRBJ2-1; the match to TRBD2 covers 7 bases. Trimming cost V 0 bases and J 2 bases; bases outside gene matches: 2. The CDR3 is made up of 15 amino acids. The germline CDR1 and CDR2 sequences are SGHTS and YDEGEE. The CDR3 here is CASSLGSGPYNEQFF. The CDR3 nucleotides read TGTGCCAGCAGCTTGGGTAGCGGGCCCTACAATGAGCAGTTCTTC.

DNA of the CDR3: TGTGCCAGCGGGGCCCTCGGGCAGCCTCATGGCTACACCTTC. Translation gives CASGALGQPHGYTF. The V and J genes are TRBV27 and TRBJ1-2; D is perhaps TRBD1 (5 bases). There are 14 residues in the CDR3. CDR1 is MNHEY, CDR2 SMNVEV, per germline (reference sequence). V gave up 8 bases and J gave up 6 bases, with 19 bases separating them.

This rearrangement joins TRBV27 to TRBJ2-1, with D perhaps matching TRBD2 (6 bases). CDR1 and CDR2 from the germline V gene are MNHEY and SMNVEV (reference sequence). The CDR3 spans 16 residues. Trimming stripped 0 bases from V and 4 bases from J, with 13 bases between. For the CDR3, the DNA is TGTGCCAGCAGTTTATCAGCGGGCGGGGCATACAATGAGCAGTTCTTC. Translated, it gives CASSLSAGGAYNEQFF.

This clone appeared a few times. The J gene is TRBJ2-7, the V gene TRBV5-1; 7 bases line up with TRBD2. Germline values: CDR1 SGHRS, CDR2 YFSETQ. The trim removed 0 bases at V and 0 bases at J, leaving 0 bases unmatched. The CDR3 runs to 14 residues. Written as DNA, the CDR3 is TGCGCCAGCAGCTTGGTAGCGGGCTCCTACGAGCAGTACTTC. This sequence encodes CASSLVAGSYEQYF.

V usage is TRBV4-2 and J usage is TRBJ1-3, with TRBD1 matching 7 bases. From germline, CDR1 is LGHNA and CDR2 YNFKEQ. The CDR3 has 19 amino acids. V was pared by 4 bases and J by 4 bases, with 19 bases of the junction left unmatched. The CDR3 sequence: CASSRPQGGVGGGGNTIYF. CDR3 DNA: TGTGCCAGCAGCCGACCTCAGGGGGGGGTTGGGGGTGGAGGAAACACCATATATTTT.

The sample holds a few counts of this clone. The chain couples TRBV30 to TRBJ1-2, with unresolved D. Germline CDR1 reads GTSNPN; CDR2 reads SVGIG (reference sequence). The CDR3 totals 9 residues. The V end lost 5 bases, the J end lost 6 bases, and 4 bases lay between the germline ends. The CDR3 coding sequence is TGTGCCTGGTTGGATGGCTACACCTTC. Protein sequence: CAWLDGYTF.

V is TRBV9 and J is TRBJ2-7, with 8 bases fitting TRBD2. The CDR3 consists of 14 residues. CDR1 SGDLS and CDR2 YYNGEE come from the germline V gene. The V and J ends lost 1 base and 5 bases, in that order; junction bases with no gene match: 5. CDR3 DNA: TGTGCCAGCAGCGTAAGCGGGGGCGTTAACGAGCAGTACTTC. It codes for CASSVSGGVNEQYF.

The rearrangement uses TRBV7-6 and TRBJ1-5; tentative D call: TRBD1 (5 bases). The germline CDR1 and CDR2 sequences are SGHVS and FNYEAQ. The CDR3 runs to 17 residues. V lost 2 bases and J lost 3, with 17 bases in between. In nucleotides, the CDR3 is TGTGCCAGCAGCTTAAGTGCAGGGAGTCGCTCCAATCAGCCCCAGCATTTT. Amino acids: CASSLSAGSRSNQPQHF.

V gene TRBV3-1 (or the pseudogene TRBV3-2) combines with J gene TRBJ2-1, with D tentatively TRBD1 (7 bases). In germline, CDR1 is LGHDT, CDR2 YNNKEL (reference sequence). The length of the CDR3 is 16 residues. V was pared by 1 base and J by 7 bases, with 17 bases between. CDR3 nucleotide sequence: TGTGCCAGCAGCCAAGGGGTGCCGGCAGGGGGGAATGAGCAGTTCTTC. Translation gives CASSQGVPAGGNEQFF.

V usage is TRBV24-1 and J usage is TRBJ2-4; either TRBD1 or TRBD2 may supply D (7 bases each). The germline V gene has CDR1 KGHDR and CDR2 SFDVKD. The CDR3 spans 20 residues. V was pared by 5 bases and J by 1 base, with 26 bases between. The CDR3 DNA reads as TGTGCCACCAGTGTAAATGGGAGGGGGCTTCGTCCCCCTGCCAAAAACATTCAGTACTTC. The encoded protein is CATSVNGRGLRPPAKNIQYF.

This clone has just one count. The chain has TRBV27 and TRBJ1-5; 9 bases fit TRBD1. Germline V gives CDR1 MNHEY, CDR2 SMNVEV (reference sequence). This CDR3 has 13 residues. The V and J ends lost 9 bases and 6 bases, in that order; junction bases with no gene match: 6. CDR3 residues: CASGDREFQPQHF. The CDR3 DNA sequence: TGTGCCAGTGGGGACAGGGAGTTTCAGCCCCAGCATTTT.

J is TRBJ2-7 and V is TRBV6-1; D is ambiguous. Between the trimmed V and J ends, which lost 3 bases and 1 base, there was a span of 4 bases. CDR3 length: 12 residues. Germline V gene data show CDR1 as MNHNS and CDR2 as SASEGT. CDR3 coding DNA: TGTGCCAGCAGTGATGGGTCCTACGAGCAGTACTTC. As protein: CASSDGSYEQYF.